Here is one T cell receptor beta chain with its context. The data were taken from a study of cytomegalovirus exposure and HLA in healthy donors. The V and J ends lost 4 bases and 6 bases respectively, with 15 bases between them. This CDR3 is 14 amino acids long. The germline V gene encodes CDR1 SGHRS and CDR2 YFSETQ. 13 Jbeta primers and 60 Vbeta primers were used for the PCR. Sequencing was performed with immunoSEQ multiplex PCR; in TCRdb, only in-frame clones are kept and a portion is missing. This table has 90,000 to 100,000 clones, 65% to 80% appearing once. The receptor was derived from a man aged 40-55 years in good health and CMV-seropositive. Material: PBMCs. The chain combines TRBV5-1 with TRBJ2-3; the D is unclear. The CDR3 loop is CASSDETKRDTQYF. Here the CDR3 DNA reads TGCGCCAGCAGCGATGAAACGAAGAGGGATACGCAGTATTTT.